This TCR beta chain was identified during a study of a mutant IDH1 vaccine in newly diagnosed glioma. The repertoire was sequenced with immunoSEQ multiplex PCR; TCRdb's copy has only in-frame clones and lacks some. The sample carries almost 85,000 clones, approximately 85% recorded once. Time point noted: week 23, last vaccination. With topical imiquimod, each dose of the vaccine consisted of 300 ug of mutant IDH1 20-mer peptide. Turning to this clone: What it binds is not known.

V was shortened by 0 bases and J by 2 bases, with 11 bases between the two germline ends. The CDR3 extends over 16 amino acids. Germline loops: CDR1 MNHEY, CDR2 SVGAGI. This material consisted of PBMCs, taken from a glioma patient whose treatment included an IDH1 peptide vaccine. This clonotype originated in a man in his thirties or forties with glioma. Some clones in this sample may be carry-over from other donors' samples. The chain couples TRBV6-5 to TRBJ2-1, with D perhaps assigned TRBD1 or TRBD2 (5 bases each). The CDR3 DNA follows: TGTGCCAGCAGTTACTCGAACCGGGGCCCCTACAATGAGCAGTTCTTC. Encoded protein: CASSYSNRGPYNEQFF.